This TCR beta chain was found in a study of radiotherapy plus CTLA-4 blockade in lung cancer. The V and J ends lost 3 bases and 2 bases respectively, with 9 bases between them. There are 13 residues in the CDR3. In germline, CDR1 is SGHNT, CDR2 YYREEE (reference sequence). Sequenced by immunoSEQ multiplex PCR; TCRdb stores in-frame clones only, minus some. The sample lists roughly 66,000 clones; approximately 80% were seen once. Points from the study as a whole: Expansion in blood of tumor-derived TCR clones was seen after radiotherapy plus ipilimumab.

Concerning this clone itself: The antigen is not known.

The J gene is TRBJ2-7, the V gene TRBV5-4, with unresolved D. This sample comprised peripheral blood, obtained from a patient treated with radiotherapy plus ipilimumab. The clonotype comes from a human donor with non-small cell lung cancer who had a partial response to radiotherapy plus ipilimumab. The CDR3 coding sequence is TGTGCCAGCAGCTCTGATCAGACCTACGAGCAGTACTTC. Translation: CASSSDQTYEQYF. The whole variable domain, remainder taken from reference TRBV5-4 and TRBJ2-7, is ETGVTQSPTHLIKTRGQQVTLRCSSQSGHNTVSWYQQALGQGPQFIFQYYREEENGRGNFPPRFSGLQFPNYSSELNVNALELDDSALYLCASSSDQTYEQYFGPGTRLTVT.